Listed below are T cell receptor beta chains from one sample, sequenced in a study of T cell responses to AZD1222 COVID-19 vaccine. Produced via immunoSEQ multiplex PCR; TCRdb's table is partial and in-frame only. The table has some 120,000 clones, 85% to 90% seen once; the top ten hold approximately 27%. Sequences were derived from peripheral blood, sampled on day 0 of AZD1222 vaccination. These receptors were taken from an adult in good health. CDR3s include the opening cysteine and the closing phenylalanine or tryptophan. A D gene is named only where the DNA matches it firmly. Expanded clones get a size class; other rows say once, few or many, or leave the size out.

TRBV5-1,TRBJ2-2,-,TRBD1,TGCGCCAGCAGCCCGGGACAGACTAACACCGGGGAGCTGTTTTTT,CASSPGQTNTGELFF
TRBV2,TRBJ2-2,few,TRBD1,TGTGCCAGCAGGTTACAGGGGGACACCGGGGAGCTGTTTTTT,CASRLQGDTGELFF
TRBV14,TRBJ2-1,-,-,TGTGCCAGCAGCCCCAGGACAGACAATGAGCAGTTCTTC,CASSPRTDNEQFF
TRBV5-1,TRBJ1-2,-,-,TGCGCCAGCAGCCCGTGGGGCAGGGGTGTAGGCAACTATGGCTACACCTTC,CASSPWGRGVGNYGYTF
TRBV5-4,TRBJ1-2,-,-,TGTGCCAGCAGCCCACCGGGAAACGAGGGCTACACCTTC,CASSPPGNEGYTF
TRBV7-9,TRBJ1-6,-,TRBD1,TGTGCCAGCAGCTTAGGCCTGGGACAGGGGATTTCACCCCTCCACTTT,CASSLGLGQGISPLHF
TRBV7-6,TRBJ1-3,-,-,TGTGCCAGCAGCCCGAGAGGTGACAGGACCTCTGGAAACACCATATATTTT,CASSPRGDRTSGNTIYF
TRBV30,TRBJ2-3,-,TRBD1,TGTGCCTGGAGTGCACTGGACAGGCCCCTAACGCAGTATTTT,CAWSALDRPLTQYF
TRBV19,TRBJ1-1,-,-,TGTGCCAGTAGTATAAATGGGGGGAACACTGAAGCTTTCTTT,CASSINGGNTEAFF
TRBV5-1,TRBJ1-1,-,-,TGCGCCAGCAGCCTACAGGTGATGAACACTGAAGCTTTCTTT,CASSLQVMNTEAFF
TRBV3-1/TRBV3-2,TRBJ1-1,-,-,TGTGCCAGCAGCCTAGGACAGACCAACACTGAAGCTTTCTTT,CASSLGQTNTEAFF
TRBV18,TRBJ2-5,-,TRBD2,TGTGCCAGCTCGCCTATGGAGCTAGCGGGAGCGGGGACCCAGTACTTC,CASSPMELAGAGTQYF
TRBV27,TRBJ2-7,-,TRBD1,TGTGCCAGCAGAACCAACCGGGACAGGGTTTTCGAGCAGTACTTC,CASRTNRDRVFEQYF
TRBV5-8,TRBJ2-2,-,TRBD1,TGTGCCAGCAGCTCCAGACAGGGGATCACCGGGGAGCTGTTTTTT,CASSSRQGITGELFF
TRBV7-9,TRBJ1-1,-,TRBD1,TGTGCCAGCAGCTTAGGGACAGGGCGAGAAGCTTTCTTT,CASSLGTGREAFF
TRBV29-1,TRBJ1-6,-,TRBD1,TGCAGCGTTACCGACAGGGGGAATTCACCCCTCCACTTT,CSVTDRGNSPLHF
TRBV6-6,TRBJ2-7,few,-,TGTGCCAGCAGTTCCAACGCAGAATACGAGCAGTACTTC,CASSSNAEYEQYF
TRBV30,TRBJ2-2,-,-,TGTGCCTGGAGTCTCCAGACCGGGGAGCTGTTTTTT,CAWSLQTGELFF
TRBV7-9,TRBJ2-6,-,-,TGTGCCAGCAGCTACCTCACAGGCCCTGGGGCCAACGTCCTGACTTTC,CASSYLTGPGANVLTF
TRBV9,TRBJ2-7,-,TRBD1,TGTGCCAGCAGCGAATGGACAGGGGGCGGATACGAGCAGTACTTC,CASSEWTGGGYEQYF
TRBV10-3,TRBJ1-6,-,-,TGTGCCATCAGGGACCCGGGGAGCTCCTATAATTCACCCCTCCACTTT,CAIRDPGSSYNSPLHF
TRBV5-4,TRBJ2-2,-,TRBD1,TGTGCCAGCAGAACGGGACAGTCGGACGGGGAGCTGTTTTTT,CASRTGQSDGELFF
TRBV10-3,TRBJ2-3,-,-,TGTGCCATCAGTGAGTCTAGCGGCACAGATACGCAGTATTTT,CAISESSGTDTQYF
TRBV19,TRBJ1-4,-,TRBD1,TGTGCCAGTAGTATCCTCGGGACAGAGAATGAAAAACTGTTTTTT,CASSILGTENEKLFF
TRBV10-3,TRBJ1-2,-,-,TGTGCCATCAGCGGGAGTAACTATGGCTACACCTTC,CAISGSNYGYTF
TRBV5-1,TRBJ2-7,-,TRBD1,TGCGCCAGCACCACGGGACAGTCTCTTCACGAGCAGTACTTC,CASTTGQSLHEQYF
TRBV18,TRBJ1-2,few,TRBD1,TGTGCCAGCTCACCACTCCGGGACAGGGAGGACACCTTC,CASSPLRDREDTF
TRBV6-5,TRBJ2-3,-,TRBD2,TGTGCCAGCTATCGGGCCGCGGGGGGAACAGATACGCAGTATTTT,CASYRAAGGTDTQYF
TRBV9,TRBJ1-2,few,TRBD1,TGTGCCAGCAGCGTAAATCCCACAGGGGGTTTTGGCTACACCTTC,CASSVNPTGGFGYTF
TRBV9,TRBJ2-5,-,-,TGTGCCAGCAGCGGCCGGGACAACCAAGAGACCCAGTACTTC,CASSGRDNQETQYF
TRBV11-1,TRBJ2-3,-,-,TGTGCCAGCAGCCCGACCTTGGAGGGGAGCACAGATACGCAGTATTTT,CASSPTLEGSTDTQYF
TRBV7-9,TRBJ1-2,few,-,TGTGCCAGCAGCTTAGCTCCCTCCTATGGCTACACCTTC,CASSLAPSYGYTF
TRBV7-9,TRBJ2-5,-,TRBD1,TGTGCCAGCAGCTTTGGGACAGGGGAGACCCAGTACTTC,CASSFGTGETQYF
TRBV7-9,TRBJ1-2,-,-,TGTGCCAGCAGCTTCACAGGGAGGGCCACCTTC,CASSFTGRATF
TRBV9,TRBJ2-2,-,-,TGTGCCAGCAGCCCTAGAGTCACCGGGGAGCTGTTTTTT,CASSPRVTGELFF
TRBV5-4,TRBJ2-7,-,TRBD2,TGTGCCAGCAGCTTGGGTGGACTAGCGGCGTCCTACGAGCAGTACTTC,CASSLGGLAASYEQYF
TRBV6-5,TRBJ1-4,-,TRBD1,TGTGCCAGCAGTACAACCGGGACAGGGGGTGAAAAACTGTTTTTT,CASSTTGTGGEKLFF
TRBV15,TRBJ2-5,-,TRBD2,TGTGCCACCAGCACCCGGGGACTAGCGGGGGCCCAAGAGACCCAGTACTTC,CATSTRGLAGAQETQYF
TRBV27,TRBJ1-1,-,-,TGTGCCAGCAGCTTATTAGGGGGGGGAGGGAGAACTGAAGCTTTCTTT,CASSLLGGGGRTEAFF
TRBV19,TRBJ2-1,-,-,TGTGCCAGTAGGGCAGGGGTCGAATACAATGAGCAGTTCTTC,CASRAGVEYNEQFF
TRBV7-9,TRBJ2-5,-,-,TGTGCCAGCACACTGGGTGGGGAACAAGAGACCCAGTACTTC,CASTLGGEQETQYF
TRBV7-9,TRBJ1-5,-,-,TGTGCCAGCAGCTTAAGCAGGGGCTGGGAGGGTCAGCCCCAGCATTTT,CASSLSRGWEGQPQHF
TRBV2,TRBJ2-5,-,TRBD1,TGTGCCAGCAGTGAAGGGACAGGGGGGTGGGAGACCCAGTACTTC,CASSEGTGGWETQYF
TRBV18,TRBJ2-3,-,TRBD2,TGTGCCAGCTCATCCGGGACTAGCCTTAGCACAGATACGCAGTATTTT,CASSSGTSLSTDTQYF
TRBV11-2,TRBJ1-1,-,TRBD1,TGTGCCAGCAGTCCTATCGGGACAGGGCCTCAAGCTTTCTTT,CASSPIGTGPQAFF
TRBV5-1,TRBJ1-1,few,-,TGCGCCAGCAGCTTGGGGGGGAAGGTGAACACTGAAGCTTTCTTT,CASSLGGKVNTEAFF
TRBV7-2,TRBJ2-5,-,TRBD2,TGTGCCAGCGCACTGGCGGGGGGGCAAGAGACCCAGTACTTC,CASALAGGQETQYF
TRBV12-3/TRBV12-4,TRBJ1-6,-,-,TGTGCCAGCAGTTTAACGATTTCACCCCTCCACTTT,CASSLTISPLHF
TRBV5-8,TRBJ2-7,-,TRBD2,TGTGCCAGCAGCTTGTATACTAGCGGGGGGGATGAGCAGTACTTC,CASSLYTSGGDEQYF
TRBV5-1,TRBJ2-2,once,TRBD2,TGCGCCAGCAGCCAAGGGACTAGTTCGGGGACCGGGGAGCTGTTTTTT,CASSQGTSSGTGELFF
TRBV3-1/TRBV3-2,TRBJ2-3,-,-,TGTGCCAGCAGCTTATCGGCCGCTCCAGATACGCAGTATTTT,CASSLSAAPDTQYF
TRBV9,TRBJ2-3,-,-,TGTGCCAGCAGCGGATTATCTGCGGAGTCGAGCACAGATACGCAGTATTTT,CASSGLSAESSTDTQYF
TRBV7-2,TRBJ2-5,-,TRBD2,TGTGCCAGCAGCGGTGCTGCGGCTAGCGGCAACCGGGAGACCCAGTACTTC,CASSGAAASGNRETQYF
TRBV9,TRBJ2-3,few,-,TGTGCCAGCAGCGTATATCCGGTGGATACGCAGTATTTT,CASSVYPVDTQYF
TRBV3-1/TRBV3-2,TRBJ2-7,few,TRBD1,TGTGCCAGCAGCCCCGGGACAGGGTCCTACGAGCAGTACTTC,CASSPGTGSYEQYF